This passage covers 6 T cell receptor beta chains from one sample sequenced in a study of cytomegalovirus exposure and HLA in healthy donors. Researchers ran the PCR with 60 Vbeta and 13 Jbeta primers. Clones were read by immunoSEQ multiplex PCR, and TCRdb kept only the in-frame ones, dropping some. The sample holds 150,000 to 200,000 clones; about 12% are singletons and the top ten take roughly 7.7%. What was sequenced was PBMCs. The origin of the receptors is a man over 45 in good health and CMV-seropositive.

The chain carries TRBV30 and TRBJ2-2; TRBD2 matches 10 bases. Looked up from germline, CDR1 is GTSNPN and CDR2 is SVGIG (reference sequence). V lost 5 bases, J lost 7 bases, and 7 bases stayed unmatched. There are 14 residues in the CDR3. CDR3 nucleotides: TGTGCCTGGGGAGCGGGGGGGAGCTACGGGGAGCTGTTTTTT. Translating gives CAWGAGGSYGELFF.

This clone was recorded at least ten times. V usage is TRBV9 and J usage is TRBJ2-3; D is possibly TRBD1 (5 bases). This CDR3 has 14 residues. The V gene lost 3 bases and the J gene lost 0 bases, with 8 bases spanning the gap. Germline assignment: CDR1 SGDLS and CDR2 YYNGEE. CDR3 amino acids: CASSAGHSTDTQYF. CDR3 sequence (DNA): TGTGCCAGCAGCGCAGGACACAGCACAGATACGCAGTATTTT. The full variable domain, completed using reference TRBV9 and TRBJ2-3, is DSGVTQTPKHLITATGQRVTLRCSPRSGDLSVYWYQQSLDQGLQFLIQYYNGEERAKGNILERFSAQQFPDLHSELNLSSLELGDSALYFCASSAGHSTDTQYFGPGTRLTVL.

V usage is TRBV28 and J usage is TRBJ2-4; 7 bases map to TRBD1. Germline values: CDR1 MDHEN, CDR2 SYDVKM. Trimming took 2 bases from V and 9 from J; bases not matched to a gene: 10. The CDR3 extends over 15 amino acids. Here the CDR3 reads CASSLITGVEGIQYF. DNA for the CDR3: TGTGCCAGCAGTTTAATCACAGGGGTCGAGGGCATTCAGTACTTC.

This sequence joins TRBV5-1 and TRBJ1-1, with 7 nucleotides matching TRBD1. The germline V gene has CDR1 SGHRS and CDR2 YFSETQ. The ends lost 5 bases at V and 1 base at J; junction bases unmatched: 11. The CDR3 consists of 16 residues. CDR3 residues: CASRPGQNIWNTEAFF. As DNA, the CDR3 is TGCGCCAGCAGACCGGGACAGAACATTTGGAACACTGAAGCTTTCTTT.

This clone was picked up a small number of times. This rearrangement joins TRBV15 to TRBJ1-5, with 10 bases aligning to TRBD1. V shed 1 base, J shed 13 bases, and the junction held 13 bases outside the gene matches. Germline V gene lookup returns CDR1 LNHNV and CDR2 YYDKDF (reference sequence). CDR3 length: 16 amino acids. The CDR3 region has the DNA TGTGCCACCAGCAGAGCCCTCCTTGACAGGGGGCAGAGACAGCATTTT. Translation gives CATSRALLDRGQRQHF.

The CDR3 bases are TGTGCCAGTAGTACCGGGACTAGCGGCACAGATACGCAGTATTTT. Encoded protein: CASSTGTSGTDTQYF. V usage is TRBV19 and J usage is TRBJ2-3; TRBD2 agrees at 10 bases. V trimming: 4 bases; J trimming: 1 base; junction bases outside the gene matches: 2. The CDR3 covers 15 residues. CDR1 is LNHDA and CDR2 is SQIVND in the germline V gene (reference sequence).